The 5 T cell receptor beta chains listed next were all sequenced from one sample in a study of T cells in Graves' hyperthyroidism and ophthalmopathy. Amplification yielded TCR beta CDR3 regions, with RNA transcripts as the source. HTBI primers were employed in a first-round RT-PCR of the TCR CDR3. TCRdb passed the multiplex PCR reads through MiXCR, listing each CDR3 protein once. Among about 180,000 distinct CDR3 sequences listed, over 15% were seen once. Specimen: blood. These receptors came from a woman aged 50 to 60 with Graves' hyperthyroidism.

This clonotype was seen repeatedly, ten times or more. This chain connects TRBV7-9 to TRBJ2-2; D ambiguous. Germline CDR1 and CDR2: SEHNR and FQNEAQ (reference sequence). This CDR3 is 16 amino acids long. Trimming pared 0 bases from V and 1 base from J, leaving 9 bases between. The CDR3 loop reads CASSLASSLNTGELFF. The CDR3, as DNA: TGTGCCAGCAGCTTAGCTTCTAGTTTGAACACCGGGGAGCTGTTTTTT.

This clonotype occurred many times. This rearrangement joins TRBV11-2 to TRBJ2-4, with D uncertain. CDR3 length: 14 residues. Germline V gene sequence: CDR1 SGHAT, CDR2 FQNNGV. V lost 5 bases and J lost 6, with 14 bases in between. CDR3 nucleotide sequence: TGTGCCAGCAGCCTCCAGCTAGAAAGAAACATTCAGTACTTC. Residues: CASSLQLERNIQYF.

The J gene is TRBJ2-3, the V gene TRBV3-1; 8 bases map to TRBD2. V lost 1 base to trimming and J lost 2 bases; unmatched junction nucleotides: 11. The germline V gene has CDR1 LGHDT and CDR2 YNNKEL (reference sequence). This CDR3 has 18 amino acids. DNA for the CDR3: TGTGCCAGCAGCCAAGCCCTCGGGCTAGCGGGCCACACAGATACGCAGTATTTT. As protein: CASSQALGLAGHTDTQYF.

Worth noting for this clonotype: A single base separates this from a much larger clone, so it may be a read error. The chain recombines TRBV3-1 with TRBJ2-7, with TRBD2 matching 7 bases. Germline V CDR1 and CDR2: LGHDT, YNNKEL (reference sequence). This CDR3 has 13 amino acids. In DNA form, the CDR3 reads TGTGCCGGCAGCCGGGCAGGGAGGGAGGAGCAGTACTTC. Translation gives CAGSRAGREEQYF.

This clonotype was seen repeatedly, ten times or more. CDR3: CASSAQWSSTDTQYF. In nucleotides, the CDR3 is TGTGCCAGCAGTGCCCAGTGGTCCAGCACAGATACGCAGTATTTT. The V call is TRBV28, the J call TRBJ2-3; unclear D gene. V lost 5 bases, J lost 0 bases, and 12 bases lay in between. In germline, CDR1 is MDHEN, CDR2 SYDVKM. The CDR3 has 15 amino acids.